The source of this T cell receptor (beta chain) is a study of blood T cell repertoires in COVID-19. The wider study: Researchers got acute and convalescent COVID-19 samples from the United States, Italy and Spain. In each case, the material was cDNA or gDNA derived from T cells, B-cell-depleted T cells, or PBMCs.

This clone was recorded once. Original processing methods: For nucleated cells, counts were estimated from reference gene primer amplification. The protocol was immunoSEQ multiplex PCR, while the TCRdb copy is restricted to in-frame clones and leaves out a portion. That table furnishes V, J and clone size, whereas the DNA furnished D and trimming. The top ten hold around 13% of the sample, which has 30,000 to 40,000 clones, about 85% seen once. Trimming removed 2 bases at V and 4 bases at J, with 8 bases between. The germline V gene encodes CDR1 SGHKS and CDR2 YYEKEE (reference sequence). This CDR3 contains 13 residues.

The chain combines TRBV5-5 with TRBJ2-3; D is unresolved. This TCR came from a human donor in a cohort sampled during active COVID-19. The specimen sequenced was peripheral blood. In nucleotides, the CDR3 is TGTGCCAGCAGCTTCCTCCCAGCAGATACGCAGTATTTT. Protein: CASSFLPADTQYF. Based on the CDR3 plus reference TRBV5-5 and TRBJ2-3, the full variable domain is DAGVTQSPTHLIKTRGQQVTLRCSPISGHKSVSWYQQVLGQGPQFIFQYYEKEERGRGNFPDRFSARQFPNYSSELNVNALLLGDSALYLCASSFLPADTQYFGPGTRLTVL.